One T cell receptor beta chain is described in this entry. Every donor gave approximately 10 milliliters of peripheral blood. Trimming took off 2 bases at V and 6 bases at J, with 10 bases between the two ends. Germline assignment: CDR1 SGHTA and CDR2 FQGNSA. This CDR3 spans 13 amino acids. This sample was included in a study of blood T cells in healthy people across ages. Primers used in a second PCR of about 6 to 11 cycles were a sample-barcoded 5' primer and a J-beta primer mix. One entry per CDR3 protein, called by TCRdb with MiXCR from the 5' RACE reads. The sample has 1,100,000 or so distinct CDR3 sequences, roughly 45% seen once.

This sequence was found in a woman in her sixties in good health. The J gene is TRBJ1-2, the V gene TRBV7-2, with D unclear. The sequenced sample was blood. CDR3 coding DNA: TGTGCCAGCAGCTTAATTGAGGTCAATGGCTACACCTTC. Translation: CASSLIEVNGYTF.